This TCR beta chain emerged from a study of T cells in Graves' hyperthyroidism and ophthalmopathy. Study-wide points: Ophthalmopathy was told apart from stable hyperthyroidism by a 13 V-J model.

Any patient presenting with uncontrolled infection, other autoimmune disease, pregnancy or lactation was left out. This clonotype was observed a handful of times. The antigen remains undetermined. The source material, RNA transcripts, was used to amplify TCR beta CDR3 regions. During a first-round RT-PCR of the TCR CDR3, the HTBI primer set was used. Using its own MiXCR run on the multiplex PCR reads, TCRdb lists one record per CDR3 protein. The sample has about 290,000 distinct CDR3 sequences, approximately 18% seen once. The germline V gene encodes CDR1 MNHNS and CDR2 SASEGT. V lost 8 bases to trimming and J lost 0 bases, with 9 bases between them. The length of the CDR3 is 13 residues.

This chain joins TRBV6-1 and TRBJ2-3; D may be TRBD2 (5 bases). The sample was blood. This clonotype originated in a man in his fifties or sixties with Graves' ophthalmopathy. CDR3 sequence: CASRRTSTDTQYF. The CDR3 DNA is TGTGCCAGCCGTAGGACTAGCACAGATACGCAGTATTTT.